These 18 T cell receptor beta chains were sequenced from one sample in a study of molecular identifiers for immune sequencing clone quantification. One entry per CDR3 protein, called by TCRdb with MiXCR from the PCR reads. The sample contains 460,000 or so distinct CDR3 sequences, approximately 25% of which appear only once. The sample was naive CD8+ T cells from blood, with Jurkat cell RNA spiked in. The subset is: FACS-sorted CD8+CD4-CCR7+CD45RA+ naive T cells. The source is a human donor in good health. Some libraries in this study had Jurkat cell RNA spiked in.

The rearrangement uses TRBV20-1 and TRBJ1-5; no reliable D call. There are 15 residues in the CDR3. Germline V gene lookup returns CDR1 DFQATT and CDR2 SNEGSKA (reference sequence). Trimming left V 0 bases short and J 0 bases short, with 9 bases between. The CDR3, as DNA: TGCAGTGCTAGAGAATCCAGGAATAGCAATCAGCCCCAGCATTTT. Amino acids: CSARESRNSNQPQHF.

In its sample, this clonotype was seen many times. The rearrangement joins TRBV27 to TRBJ2-7; 10 nucleotides line up with TRBD1. Germline trimming cut 5 bases from V and 3 bases from J; bases unmatched to any gene: 7. The CDR3 loop spans 15 amino acids. The germline CDR1 and CDR2 sequences are MNHEY and SMNVEV (reference sequence). The CDR3 is CASSPETGGVYEQYF. CDR3 DNA: TGTGCCAGCAGTCCTGAGACAGGGGGCGTCTACGAGCAGTACTTC.

This clonotype was seen a few times. The chain joins TRBV6-5 to TRBJ1-1; a possible D gene is TRBD1 (5 bases). Trimming removed 7 bases from V and 8 bases from J, with 11 bases in between. The CDR3 has 11 residues. Germline CDR1 reads MNHEY; CDR2 reads SVGAGI. The CDR3 loop is CASNGAGEAFF. The CDR3, as DNA: TGTGCCAGCAACGGGGCCGGGGAAGCTTTCTTT.

This clonotype was seen a handful of times. CDR3 sequence reads: CASSFSSGEQYF. The CDR3 DNA reads TGTGCCAGCAGTTTCAGTTCGGGCGAGCAGTACTTC. The genes are TRBV28 and TRBJ2-7; D not certain. The CDR3 is 12 amino acids. Germline V lookup: CDR1 MDHEN, CDR2 SYDVKM. V was pared by 3 bases and J by 6 bases, with 9 bases between. The full variable domain, in which reference TRBV28 and TRBJ2-7 provide the parts outside the CDR3, is DVKVTQSSRYLVKRTGEKVFLECVQDMDHENMFWYRQDPGLGLRLIYFSYDVKMKEKGDIPEGYSVSREKKERFSLILESASTNQTSMYLCASSFSSGEQYFGPGTRLTVT.

The table lists this clonotype with many counts. The V gene is TRBV6-4, the J gene TRBJ2-6; D remains ambiguous. The V gene lost 2 bases and the J gene lost 0 bases, with 11 bases spanning the gap. Germline values: CDR1 MRHNA, CDR2 SNTAGT. The CDR3 length is 17 residues. The CDR3 DNA sequence: TGTGCCAGCAGTGACACCCTTCGGCTCTCTGGGGCCAACGTCCTGACTTTC. Its protein is CASSDTLRLSGANVLTF.

This clonotype was seen ten or more times. The rearrangement uses TRBV9 and TRBJ2-3, with a weak D call TRBD1 (5 bases). V dropped 4 bases and J dropped 0 bases, with 12 bases sitting between them. CDR3 length: 15 residues. Germline CDR1 reads SGDLS; CDR2 reads YYNGEE. This chain's CDR3 is CASSPTGSSTDTQYF. The CDR3 coding sequence is TGTGCCAGCAGCCCAACAGGATCTAGCACAGATACGCAGTATTTT. The complete variable domain, with remaining parts taken from reference TRBV9 and TRBJ2-3, reads DSGVTQTPKHLITATGQRVTLRCSPRSGDLSVYWYQQSLDQGLQFLIQYYNGEERAKGNILERFSAQQFPDLHSELNLSSLELGDSALYFCASSPTGSSTDTQYFGPGTRLTVL.

The chain recombines TRBV13 with TRBJ2-3, with 12 bases fitting TRBD2. The germline V gene encodes CDR1 PRHDT and CDR2 FYEKMQ (reference sequence). With V trimmed by 5 bases and J by 7 bases, 10 bases remained unmatched. The CDR3 runs 16 residues. CDR3 bases: TGTGCCAGCAGCCAAGTGGTCCTAGCGGGGGGGCATACGCAGTATTTT. Encoded protein: CASSQVVLAGGHTQYF.

This rearrangement joins TRBV12-3 or TRBV12-4 to TRBJ1-5; D remains unclear. V shed 3 bases and J shed 8 bases, with 11 bases lying between them. The CDR3 contains 13 residues. In DNA, the CDR3 is TGTGCCAGCAGTTTCGGAAGTAATGAGCCCCAGCATTTT. It encodes CASSFGSNEPQHF.

At least ten counts were recorded for this clonotype. CDR3 amino acids: CASSPASYEQYF. The CDR3 DNA follows: TGTGCCAGCAGCCCCGCAAGCTACGAGCAGTACTTC. V gene TRBV7-9 combines with J gene TRBJ2-7; D unclear. V gave up 5 bases and J gave up 3 bases, with 8 bases separating them. The germline V gene encodes CDR1 SEHNR and CDR2 FQNEAQ (reference sequence). The CDR3 runs 12 residues.

J is TRBJ2-7 and V is TRBV20-1; D is ambiguous. CDR3 length: 12 residues. Trimming took 6 bases from V and 2 from J, leaving 11 bases between them. The germline V gene encodes CDR1 DFQATT and CDR2 SNEGSKA (reference sequence). In DNA form, the CDR3 reads TGCAGTGCATGGATTAAGCCCTACGAGCAGTACTTC. It encodes CSAWIKPYEQYF.

This clonotype was picked up many times. The chain employs TRBV5-1 and TRBJ1-5, with TRBD1 matching over 8 bases. This CDR3 has 15 amino acids. The germline V gene encodes CDR1 SGHRS and CDR2 YFSETQ. The J segment lost 3 bases and the V segment lost 1 base, leaving 3 bases of the junction unmatched. The chain's CDR3 is CASSLTGGINQPQHF. CDR3 coding DNA: TGCGCCAGCAGCTTGACAGGGGGTATCAATCAGCCCCAGCATTTT.

Only a few counts were recorded for this clonotype. This chain uses TRBV7-8 with TRBJ2-2; TRBD2 agrees at 12 bases. This CDR3 is 16 amino acids long. The trim removed 6 bases at V and 2 bases at J, leaving 4 bases unmatched. Germline loops: CDR1 SGHVS, CDR2 FQNEAQ. The CDR3 is CASRNGLAGNTGELFF. The CDR3 DNA sequence: TGTGCCAGCAGAAACGGACTAGCGGGAAACACCGGGGAGCTGTTTTTT. The full variable domain, with the rest looked up from reference TRBV7-8 and TRBJ2-2, is GAGVSQSPRYKVAKRGQDVALRCDPISGHVSLFWYQQALGQGPEFLTYFQNEAQLDKSGLPSDRFFAERPEGSVSTLKIQRTQQEDSAVYLCASRNGLAGNTGELFFGEGSRLTVL.

In its sample, this clonotype was seen a few times. This chain uses TRBV6-5 with TRBJ1-5; the D gene is possibly TRBD1 (6 bases). Germline V CDR1 and CDR2: MNHEY, SVGAGI. Between the trimmed V and J ends, which lost 0 bases and 2 bases, there was a span of 14 bases. The CDR3 is made up of 17 amino acids. Here the CDR3 reads CASSYSNPGAGNQPQHF. The CDR3 region has the DNA TGTGCCAGCAGTTACTCGAATCCAGGGGCTGGCAATCAGCCCCAGCATTTT.

This clonotype turned up a few times. The chain links TRBV10-3 to TRBJ1-1, with D possibly TRBD1 on 5 matching bases. From germline, CDR1 is ENHRY and CDR2 SYGVKD. V lost 3 bases to trimming and J lost 4 bases, with 12 bases between them. This CDR3 contains 14 residues. The CDR3 spells CAISDPLGGTEAFF. The CDR3, as DNA: TGTGCCATCAGTGATCCCCTGGGGGGCACTGAAGCTTTCTTT.

This clonotype occurred a few times. V usage is TRBV11-2 and J usage is TRBJ2-5; 10 bases are a match to TRBD2. The CDR3 has 16 residues. Germline trimming cut 1 base from V and 3 bases from J; bases unmatched to any gene: 5. CDR1 is SGHAT, CDR2 FQNNGV, per germline. The CDR3 loop reads CASSLGSGTSEETQYF. The CDR3 DNA sequence: TGTGCCAGCAGCTTAGGGTCTGGGACTAGCGAAGAGACCCAGTACTTC.

With respect to this clonotype: A much more abundant neighbour one base away suggests this may be a read error. This sequence joins TRBV11-2 and TRBJ2-1, with 12 bases that match TRBD2. Germline V gives CDR1 SGHAT, CDR2 FQNNGV. The J segment lost 8 bases and the V segment lost 6 bases, leaving 5 bases of the junction unmatched. CDR3 length equals 14 residues. The CDR3 loop is CASSWTSGTYEQFF. For the CDR3, the DNA is TGTGCCAGCAGTTGGACTAGCGGGACCTATGAGCAGTTCTTC.

The V call is TRBV19, the J call TRBJ2-7; weak D call: TRBD2 (5 bases). Germline V gene sequence: CDR1 LNHDA, CDR2 SQIVND (reference sequence). This CDR3 is 15 amino acids long. V was trimmed by 6 bases and J by 3 bases, leaving 18 bases between them. Here the CDR3 DNA reads TGTGCCAGTAGCCCTGTTCCTCGGGGTTACTACGAGCAGTACTTC. Its translation is CASSPVPRGYYEQYF.

This clonotype occurred a few times. V and J are TRBV28 and TRBJ1-5; D not certain. The CDR3 runs 15 residues. CDR1 is MDHEN, CDR2 SYDVKM, per germline. Trimming took off 2 bases at V and 1 base at J, with 9 bases between the two ends. CDR3 in amino acids: CASSLEEKSNQPQHF. The DNA for the CDR3 is TGTGCCAGCAGTTTAGAGGAGAAGAGCAATCAGCCCCAGCATTTT.